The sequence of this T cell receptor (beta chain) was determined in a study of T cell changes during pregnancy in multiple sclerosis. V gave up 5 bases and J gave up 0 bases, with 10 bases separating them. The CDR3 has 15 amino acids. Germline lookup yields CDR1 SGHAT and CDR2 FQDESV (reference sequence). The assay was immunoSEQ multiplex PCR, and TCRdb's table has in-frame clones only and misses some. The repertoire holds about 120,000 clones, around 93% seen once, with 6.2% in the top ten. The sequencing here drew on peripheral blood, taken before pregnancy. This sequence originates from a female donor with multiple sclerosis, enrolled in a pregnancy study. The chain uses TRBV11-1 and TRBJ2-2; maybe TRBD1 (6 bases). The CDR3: CASSLGTTNTGELFF. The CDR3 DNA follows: TGTGCCAGCAGCCTCGGGACAACGAACACCGGGGAGCTGTTTTTT.